The text below deals with one TCR beta chain. Germline CDR1 and CDR2: SEHNR and FQNEAQ (reference sequence). V was cut by 5 bases and J by 0 bases, with 17 bases left in between. The CDR3 contains 17 residues. Primers for the PCR totalled 60 Vbeta and 13 Jbeta. Repertoires were generated with immunoSEQ multiplex PCR, while TCRdb's copy carries only in-frame clones and drops some. Counted here are about 130,000 clones, over 70% occurring once; the ten biggest clones make up approximately 1.7%. The data were taken from a study of cytomegalovirus exposure and HLA in healthy donors. Sequenced sample: PBMCs. This rearrangement joins TRBV7-9 to TRBJ2-1; the D gene is possibly TRBD2 (5 bases). The receptor was derived from a woman aged 40 to 55 in good health and CMV-seronegative. The CDR3 here is CASSTEDGKSSYNEQFF. In DNA form, the CDR3 reads TGTGCCAGCAGCACCGAGGACGGGAAGAGCTCCTACAATGAGCAGTTCTTC.